The 8 T cell receptor beta chains listed next were all sequenced from one sample in a study of CD8 T cells in ankylosing spondylitis. TCRdb ran MiXCR on the 5' RACE reads and lists one entry per CDR3 protein. Among 150,000 or so distinct CDR3 sequences listed, roughly 10% were seen once. Sample: blood, either unsorted or a sorted T cell fraction (not recorded which). The receptor source for this set is a female donor with ankylosing spondylitis or in good health (not recorded which).

This clonotype was seen a handful of times. The chain employs TRBV11-3 and TRBJ2-1; TRBD2 agrees at 10 bases. CDR3 length equals 13 residues. Per the germline V gene, CDR1 is SGHNT and CDR2 is YENEEA. V gave up 4 bases and J gave up 8 bases; unmatched junction bases: 2. Written as DNA, the CDR3 is TGTGCCAGCAGCTCCGGGACTAGCGATGAGCAGTTCTTC. Its translation: CASSSGTSDEQFF.

This clonotype was picked up many times. One end of the junction varies from germline; a read error may be responsible. The chain couples TRBV12-3 or TRBV12-4 to TRBJ2-1, with 9 bases lining up with TRBD2. The CDR3 is 13 amino acids. CDR3 sequence: CASSLAGHNEQFF. CDR3 nucleotides: TGTGCCAGCAGTCTAGCGGGACACAATGAGCAGTTCTTC.

The sample holds many counts of this clonotype. The genes are TRBV20-1 and TRBJ2-1; TRBD1 or TRBD2 may be the D gene (5 bases each). V was shortened by 3 bases and J by 10 bases, with 19 bases between the two germline ends. CDR3 length: 14 residues. Germline CDR1 reads DFQATT; CDR2 reads SNEGSKA (reference sequence). DNA for the CDR3: TGCAGTGCTAGCCTCTCGGGACCCGTGGGGGAGCAGTTCTTC. It yields the protein CSASLSGPVGEQFF.

The V gene is TRBV7-2, the J gene TRBJ2-7; 9 bases are a match to TRBD2. The CDR3 contains 15 residues. Trimming cost V 4 bases and J 4 bases; bases outside gene matches: 8. Germline V lookup: CDR1 SGHTA, CDR2 FQGNSA. CDR3 DNA sequence: TGTGCCAGCAGCTCCGGGACTAGCTCTGTTTACGAGCAGTACTTC. It codes for CASSSGTSSVYEQYF.

V and J are TRBV18 and TRBJ2-7, with D perhaps TRBD1 or TRBD2 (5 bases each). The germline V gene encodes CDR1 KGHSH and CDR2 LQKENI. Trimming removed 2 bases at V and 4 bases at J, with 18 bases between. This CDR3 has 16 residues. The CDR3 sequence is CASSPVGTGLFYEQYF. CDR3 nucleotide sequence: TGTGCCAGCTCACCAGTGGGCACAGGACTTTTTTACGAGCAGTACTTC.

The table lists this clonotype with a few counts. The chain carries TRBV5-1 and TRBJ2-1; D might be TRBD1 (6 bases). The CDR3 totals 15 residues. Germline V gives CDR1 SGHRS, CDR2 YFSETQ. V was shortened by 1 base and J by 4 bases, with 12 bases between the two germline ends. The CDR3 sequence: CASSLSPGEYNEQFF. The CDR3 DNA follows: TGCGCCAGCAGCTTGTCCCCAGGGGAGTACAATGAGCAGTTCTTC.

This clonotype was picked up a small number of times. The chain recombines TRBV14 with TRBJ1-3; no clear D. Trimming removed 2 bases at V and 4 bases at J, with 12 bases between. CDR3 size: 15 residues. Germline assignment: CDR1 SGHDN and CDR2 FVKESK. CDR3 protein: CASSQRYTGGNTIYF. The CDR3 DNA is TGTGCCAGCAGCCAAAGATACACGGGGGGAAACACCATATATTTT.

The chain joins TRBV24-1 to TRBJ2-5, with D perhaps matching TRBD1 (6 bases). V lost 6 bases and J 5 bases, leaving 6 bases between the germline ends. Germline lookup yields CDR1 KGHDR and CDR2 SFDVKD. This CDR3 spans 11 amino acids. The CDR3 bases are TGTGCCACCAGTCAGGGGGAGACCCAGTACTTC. This encodes CATSQGETQYF.